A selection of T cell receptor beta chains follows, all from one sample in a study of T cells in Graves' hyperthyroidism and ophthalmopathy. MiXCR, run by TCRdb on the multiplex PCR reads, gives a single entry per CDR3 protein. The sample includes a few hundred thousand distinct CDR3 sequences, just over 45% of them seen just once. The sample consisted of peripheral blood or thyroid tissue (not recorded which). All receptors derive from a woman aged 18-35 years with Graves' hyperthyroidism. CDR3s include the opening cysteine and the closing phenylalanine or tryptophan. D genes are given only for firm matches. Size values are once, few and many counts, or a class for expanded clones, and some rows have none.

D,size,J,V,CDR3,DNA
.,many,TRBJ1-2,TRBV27,CASKLSRGHGYTF,TGTGCCAGCAAGTTGAGCAGGGGCCATGGCTACACCTTC
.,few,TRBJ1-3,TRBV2,CASSPWGPGADGNTIYF,TGTGCCAGCTCACCATGGGGCCCCGGGGCCGATGGAAACACCATATATTTT
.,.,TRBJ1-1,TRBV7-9,CASSPLSGGAEAFF,TGTGCCAGCAGCCCCTTATCGGGAGGGGCTGAAGCTTTCTTT
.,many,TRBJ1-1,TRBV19,CASSRGTYGEAFF,TGTGCCAGTAGCCGAGGGACCTACGGTGAAGCTTTCTTT
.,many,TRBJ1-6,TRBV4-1,CASSLAWGSPLHF,TGCGCCAGCAGCCTCGCCTGGGGTTCACCCCTCCACTTT
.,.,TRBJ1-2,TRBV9,CASSVMGPYGYTF,TGTGCCAGCAGCGTAATGGGACCCTATGGCTACACCTTC
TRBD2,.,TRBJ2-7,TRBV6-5,CASSYSGLAGAYEQYF,TGTGCCAGCAGTTACTCAGGACTAGCGGGAGCGTACGAGCAGTACTTC
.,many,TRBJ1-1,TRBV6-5,CASSYAPRTEAFF,TGTGCCAGCAGTTACGCCCCGAGAACTGAAGCTTTCTTT
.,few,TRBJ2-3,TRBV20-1,CSANSGNTQYF,TGCAGTGCTAACTCAGGGAATACGCAGTATTTT
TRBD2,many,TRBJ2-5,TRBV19,CASSMRSGGETQYF,TGTGCCAGTAGTATGAGATCGGGGGGAGAGACCCAGTACTTC
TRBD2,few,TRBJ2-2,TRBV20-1,CSAPVGGSGAGELFF,TGCAGTGCTCCGGTTGGCGGGAGCGGAGCCGGGGAGCTGTTTTTT
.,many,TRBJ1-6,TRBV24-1,CATGALLDNSPLHF,TGTGCCACCGGGGCGCTCTTGGATAATTCACCCCTCCACTTT
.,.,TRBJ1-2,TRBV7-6,CASMGSYEQYFGNYGYTF,.
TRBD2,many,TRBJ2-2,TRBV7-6,CASSSTSGPTGELFF,TGTGCCAGCAGCTCGACTAGCGGTCCGACCGGGGAGCTGTTTTTT